The 8 T cell receptor beta chains presented below share a single source sample, sequenced in a study of blood T cell repertoires in COVID-19. Assay: immunoSEQ multiplex PCR; the TCRdb copy retains only in-frame clones and omits some. The sample consists of some 32,000 clones, roughly 84% of them appearing once. Sequenced material: peripheral blood. Receptors originate from a man between 60 and 70 years old with active COVID-19.

This chain uses TRBV12-3 or TRBV12-4 with TRBJ1-1; the match to TRBD1 covers 8 bases. The CDR3 is 12 amino acids. V trimming: 8 bases; J trimming: 4 bases; junction bases outside the gene matches: 3. As DNA, the CDR3 is TGTGCCAGCCGGGACAGGTCCACTGAAGCTTTCTTT. It yields the protein CASRDRSTEAFF.

There are a few counts of this clone. The V call is TRBV7-2, the J call TRBJ1-3; D possibly corresponds to TRBD1 (6 bases). CDR3 size: 16 residues. V was trimmed by 6 bases and J by 0 bases, leaving 15 bases between them. CDR1 is SGHTA and CDR2 is FQGNSA in the germline V gene. For the CDR3, the DNA is TGTGCCAGCAGTCCTGGACAGCTCAGCTCTGGAAACACCATATATTTT. Its protein product is CASSPGQLSSGNTIYF.

The table lists this clone with a few counts. The CDR3 protein is CASSVGPSGETQYF. For the CDR3, the DNA is TGTGCCAGCAGCGTAGGTCCATCCGGAGAGACCCAGTACTTC. The V and J genes are TRBV9 and TRBJ2-5; D gene unclear. Per germline, CDR1 SGDLS and CDR2 YYNGEE. The length of the CDR3 is 14 residues. V was cut by 0 bases and J by 4 bases, with 10 bases left in between.

J is TRBJ2-2 and V is TRBV7-6, with a tentative D call TRBD1 (5 bases). This CDR3 region has 15 residues. The V end was cut by 3 bases, the J end by 5 bases, with 13 bases between. Germline values: CDR1 SGHVS, CDR2 FNYEAQ. This CDR3 is CASSFNRLSTGELFF. CDR3 in DNA: TGTGCCAGCAGCTTTAACAGGCTATCGACCGGGGAGCTGTTTTTT. Drawing the rest from reference TRBV7-6 and TRBJ2-2, the complete variable domain is GAGVSQSPRYKVTKRGQDVALRCDPISGHVSLYWYRQALGQGPEFLTYFNYEAQQDKSGLPNDRFSAERPEGSISTLTIQRTEQRDSAMYRCASSFNRLSTGELFFGEGSRLTVL.

The chain uses TRBV21-1 and TRBJ2-4; TRBD2 is taken as the D call from the table, unchecked against the DNA. TRBV21-1 is a known pseudogene. This CDR3 region has 17 residues. The CDR3: CASSPSGTDLAKNIQYF. The DNA of the CDR3 is TGTGCCAGCAGTCCTAGCGGAACTGACCTAGCCAAAAACATTCAGTACTTC.

J is TRBJ1-2 and V is TRBV13; the match to TRBD1 covers 7 bases. The trim removed 3 bases at V and 3 bases at J, leaving 7 bases unmatched. Looked up from germline, CDR1 is PRHDT and CDR2 is FYEKMQ (reference sequence). CDR3 length equals 15 residues. The CDR3 DNA follows: TGTGCCAGCAGCTTTTACGACAGGGACGACTATGGCTACACCTTC. Protein product: CASSFYDRDDYGYTF. Filled out from reference TRBV13 and TRBJ1-2, the complete variable domain reads AAGVIQSPRHLIKEKRETATLKCYPIPRHDTVYWYQQGPGQDPQFLISFYEKMQSDKGSIPDRFSAQQFSDYHSELNMSSLELGDSALYFCASSFYDRDDYGYTFGSGTRLTVV.

This chain joins TRBV7-9 and TRBJ1-4; D is unresolved. Germline V gives CDR1 SEHNR, CDR2 FQNEAQ (reference sequence). The CDR3 runs to 17 residues. V shed 2 bases and J shed 0 bases, with 13 bases lying between them. This chain's CDR3 is CASSLNLAATTNEKLFF. The CDR3 DNA reads TGTGCCAGCAGCTTAAATCTGGCGGCAACAACTAATGAAAAACTGTTTTTT.

The V gene is TRBV5-8, the J gene TRBJ2-7; D possibly corresponds to TRBD1 (6 bases). From germline, CDR1 is SGHTS and CDR2 YDEGEE. Trimming cost V 0 bases and J 8 bases, with 18 bases left between them. This CDR3 is built from 15 residues. The CDR3 here is CASSLGSAGARKQYF. The CDR3 region has the DNA TGTGCCAGCAGCTTGGGCTCCGCAGGGGCCCGAAAGCAGTACTTC.